This TCR beta chain is from a study of blood T cell repertoires in COVID-19. The wider study: Samples came from the United States, Italy and Spain, spanning acute and convalescent COVID-19. Sources were T cells, B-cell-depleted T cells, or PBMCs; the material itself was cDNA or gDNA.

Per the authors' pipeline: Nucleated cell number was recorded as an estimate derived from reference gene primer amplification. Profiling relied on immunoSEQ multiplex PCR, and the TCRdb table lists in-frame clones only, not all of them. V and J calls and clone size follow that table, whereas D and trimming were derived from the DNA. The sample includes 150,000 to 250,000 clones, roughly four fifths of them seen just once. Per the germline V gene, CDR1 is MNHEY and CDR2 is SMNVEV (reference sequence). CDR3 length equals 13 residues. The V gene lost 2 bases and the J gene lost 9 bases, with 11 bases spanning the gap.

This TCR was recovered from a human donor with acute or convalescent COVID-19. The donor label of this sample is uncertain. V gene TRBV27 combines with J gene TRBJ1-5; no clear D. The sample taken for sequencing was peripheral blood. The CDR3 loop reads CASSLRVVGPQHF. The CDR3, as DNA: TGTGCCAGCAGTTTACGGGTGGTGGGGCCCCAGCATTTT.